Below, one T cell receptor (beta chain) is given with its context. Its antigen is not known. These data are taken from a study of Ad26.COV2.S vaccination and SARS-CoV-2 variants. Study-level points and caveats: It was vaccine recipients, not placebo recipients, who had the higher spike-specific TCR breadth. Assessments of TCR breadth and depth may have underestimated the total T cell responses. Similar non-spike TCR breadth was observed in recipients of vaccine and of placebo. Reported post-vaccination CD8+ and CD4+ T cell responses to spike showed substantial breadth.

The assay was immunoSEQ multiplex PCR, and TCRdb's table has in-frame clones only and misses some. The sample carries roughly 180,000 clones, around nine tenths recorded once. The receptor was derived from a human donor who had recovered from COVID-19. This specimen consisted of peripheral blood, obtained after recovery from COVID-19.

The CDR3 here is CASSQQGAPNEKLFF. The CDR3, as DNA: TGTGCCAGCAGTCAACAGGGGGCCCCTAATGAAAAACTGTTTTTT. V usage is TRBV28 and J usage is TRBJ1-4; 9 bases fit TRBD1. This CDR3 is built from 15 residues. With 5 bases clipped from V and 3 bases from J, the junction kept 4 bases outside the gene matches. The germline CDR1 and CDR2 sequences are MDHEN and SYDVKM.